These T cell receptor beta chains were read from a single sample in a study of shared clonotypes between healthy human individuals. The data were produced by immunoSEQ multiplex PCR, yet TCRdb's version contains in-frame clones alone and is incomplete. The table has about 2.1 million clones, 85% to 95% seen once. The sequenced sample was naive CD8+ T cells from PBMCs. These receptors originate from a young man in good health. Some clones in this sample may be carry-over from other donors' samples. The CDR3 runs from the conserved cysteine through the conserved F or W. Each record gives: V gene, J gene, D gene, CDR3 protein, CDR3 DNA. The D gene is left open where the match is weak.

TRBV4-3,TRBJ1-1,-,CASSQARRVNTEAFF,TGCGCCAGCAGCCAAGCGAGGAGAGTGAACACTGAAGCTTTCTTT
TRBV4-1,TRBJ1-2,-,CASSHRQTSANYGYTF,TGCGCCAGCAGCCACCGACAGACATCAGCTAACTATGGCTACACCTTC
TRBV11-2,TRBJ2-7,-,CASSQVNLGTETYEQYF,TGTGCCAGCAGCCAGGTTAATCTCGGGACGGAGACCTACGAGCAGTACTTC
TRBV27,TRBJ1-5,-,CASSLKQGLGSNQPQHF,TGTGCCAGCAGTTTAAAGCAGGGTTTAGGCTCCAATCAGCCCCAGCATTTT
TRBV27,TRBJ2-7,-,CASSLSIGEFDYEQYF,TGTGCCAGCAGTTTATCAATCGGGGAATTTGACTACGAGCAGTACTTC
TRBV15,TRBJ1-1,-,CATRERGGRGEAFF,TGTGCCACCAGGGAGCGGGGAGGCCGCGGTGAAGCTTTCTTT
TRBV7-6,TRBJ2-1,TRBD2,CASSTGLAGNEQFF,TGTGCCAGCAGCACGGGACTAGCGGGGAATGAGCAGTTCTTC
TRBV5-1,TRBJ2-7,-,CASSLTGQEQYF,TGCGCCAGCAGCCTGACAGGTCAAGAGCAGTACTTC
TRBV9,TRBJ2-1,TRBD2,CASSTRDYLSSYNEQFF,TGTGCCAGCAGCACCCGGGACTACCTAAGCTCCTACAATGAGCAGTTCTTC
TRBV13,TRBJ2-7,TRBD1,CASSPGGRQMSYEQYF,TGTGCCAGCAGTCCAGGGGGTCGGCAAATGTCCTACGAGCAGTACTTC
TRBV11-2,TRBJ2-1,-,CASSLEGGEFF,TGTGCCAGCAGCTTAGAGGGGGGCGAGTTCTTC
TRBV10-3,TRBJ1-3,-,CAIRLGSSGNTIYF,TGTGCCATCAGACTAGGGAGCTCTGGAAACACCATATATTTT
TRBV30,TRBJ2-7,TRBD1,CACSTGTYEQYF,TGTGCCTGCTCGACAGGGACGTACGAGCAGTACTTC
TRBV4-3,TRBJ2-1,-,CASSPDARYRTHNEQFF,TGCGCCAGCAGCCCCGATGCCAGGTACCGAACCCACAATGAGCAGTTCTTC
TRBV11-2,TRBJ2-1,-,CASSLGDVPYNEQFF,TGTGCCAGCAGCTTGGGGGACGTGCCCTACAATGAGCAGTTCTTC
TRBV4-1,TRBJ1-1,-,CASSQVAGNTEAFF,TGCGCCAGCAGCCAAGTGGCGGGGAACACTGAAGCTTTCTTT
TRBV11-2,TRBJ2-7,-,CASSLASYEQYF,TGTGCCAGCAGCTTAGCTTCGTACGAGCAGTACTTC
TRBV19,TRBJ2-1,-,CASSITTTKKFF,TGTGCCAGTAGTATAACAACCACAAAGAAGTTCTTC
TRBV4-3,TRBJ2-6,TRBD2,CASSQDRGGYSGANVLTF,TGCGCCAGCAGCCAAGATCGGGGGGGATACTCCGGGGCCAACGTCCTGACTTTC
TRBV6-6,TRBJ2-7,-,CASSPTPLASYEQYF,TGTGCCAGCAGCCCGACACCCCTGGCCTCCTACGAGCAGTACTTC
TRBV7-8,TRBJ2-7,TRBD2,CASSLGLAASYEQYF,TGTGCCAGCAGCTTAGGACTAGCGGCTAGCTACGAGCAGTACTTC
TRBV19,TRBJ2-1,TRBD1,CASSTTGGLPIGQFF,TGTGCCAGTAGTACGACAGGGGGCCTCCCTATCGGGCAGTTCTTC
TRBV28,TRBJ1-1,-,CASEGRGNTEAFF,TGTGCCAGCGAGGGGCGTGGGAACACTGAAGCTTTCTTT
TRBV6-5,TRBJ2-7,-,CASSYNGGDEQYF,TGTGCCAGCAGTTATAATGGGGGCGACGAGCAGTACTTC
TRBV29-1,TRBJ2-7,TRBD2,CSVEDITSGTGEQYF,TGCAGCGTTGAAGATATTACTAGCGGGACGGGGGAGCAGTACTTC
TRBV27,TRBJ2-1,-,CASSLLGTAYNEQFF,TGTGCCAGCAGTTTGTTGGGTACCGCCTACAATGAGCAGTTCTTC
TRBV14,TRBJ2-1,TRBD2,CASTPRGAGTYNEQFF,TGTGCCAGCACCCCACGGGGAGCGGGGACCTACAATGAGCAGTTCTTC
TRBV9,TRBJ2-1,-,CASSLAGAEQFF,TGTGCCAGCAGCCTTGCAGGGGCTGAGCAGTTCTTC